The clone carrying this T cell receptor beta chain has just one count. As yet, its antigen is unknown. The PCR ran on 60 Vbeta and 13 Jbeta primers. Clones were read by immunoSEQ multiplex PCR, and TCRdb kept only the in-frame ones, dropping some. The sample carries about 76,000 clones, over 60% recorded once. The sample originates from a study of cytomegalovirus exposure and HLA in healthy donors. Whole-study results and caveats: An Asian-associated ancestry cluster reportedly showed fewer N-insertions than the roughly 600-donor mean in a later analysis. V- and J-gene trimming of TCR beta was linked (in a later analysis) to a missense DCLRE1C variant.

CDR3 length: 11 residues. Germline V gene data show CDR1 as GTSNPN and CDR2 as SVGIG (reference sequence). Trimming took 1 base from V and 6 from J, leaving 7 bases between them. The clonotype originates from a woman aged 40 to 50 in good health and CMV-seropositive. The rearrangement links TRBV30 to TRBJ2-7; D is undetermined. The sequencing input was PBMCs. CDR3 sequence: CAWSAQAEQYF. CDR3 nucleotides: TGTGCCTGGAGTGCTCAGGCCGAGCAGTACTTC.